This TCR beta chain comes out of a study of control samples from healthy donors and cancer patients. CDR1 and CDR2 (germline): LNHDA, SQIVND (reference sequence). CDR3 size: 16 residues. J lost 0 bases, V lost 6 bases, and 9 bases had no gene match. Clones were sequenced by immunoSEQ multiplex PCR, and TCRdb holds only the in-frame ones, with some missing. Here the sample spans about 79,000 clones, under 95% being singletons. The rearrangement joins TRBV19 to TRBJ2-3; 7 bases map to TRBD2. Specimen: PBMCs. The receptor was isolated from a woman aged 40 to 50 with lung cancer. For the CDR3, the DNA is TGTGCCAGTAGCCCATCCGGGGGAGGGAGCACAGATACGCAGTATTTT. Residues: CASSPSGGGSTDTQYF. Variable domain in full (rest from reference TRBV19 and TRBJ2-3): DGGITQSPKYLFRKEGQNVTLSCEQNLNHDAMYWYRQDPGQGLRLIYYSQIVNDFQKGDIAEGYSVSREKKESFPLTVTSAQKNPTAFYLCASSPSGGGSTDTQYFGPGTRLTVL.